The rows below give T cell receptor beta chains drawn from one sample of a study of Graves' ophthalmopathy and Graves' hyperthyroidism. TCRdb used MiXCR to reprocess the multiplex PCR reads, holding one entry per CDR3 protein. Counted here are under 400,000 distinct CDR3 sequences, 15% to 20% occurring once; the ten biggest clones make up 12%. Sequencing was performed on peripheral blood. Receptor source: an adult man with Graves' ophthalmopathy. CDR3s include the opening cysteine and the closing phenylalanine or tryptophan. The D gene is left open where the match is weak. Expanded clones get a size class; other rows say once, few or many, or leave the size out.

-	-	TRBV24-1	TRBJ2-7	TGTGCCACCGCTTCCCGGTCGTACTCCTACGAGCAGTACTTC	CATASRSYSYEQYF
TRBD2	many	TRBV15	TRBJ2-5	TGTGCCACCAGCATCAGACTAGCGGGAGGGGGAGAGACCCAGTACTTC	CATSIRLAGGGETQYF
-	few	TRBV19	TRBJ1-5	TGTGCCAGTAGCCCGGGGGCCGGGCCCCAGCATTTT	CASSPGAGPQHF
TRBD1	-	TRBV6-2/TRBV6-3	TRBJ2-4	TGTGCCACCGGGACAGGGGCCAAAAACATTCAGTACTTC	CATGTGAKNIQYF
TRBD2	many	TRBV2	TRBJ2-7	TGTGCCAGCAGGGGGACTAGCGGCCCTTACGAGCAGTACTTC	CASRGTSGPYEQYF
-	many	TRBV14	TRBJ2-3	TGTGCCAGCAGAAGGGACGGCACAGATACGCAGTATTTT	CASRRDGTDTQYF
TRBD1	many	TRBV11-2	TRBJ1-3	TGTGCCAGCAGCACAGGGGACCGTCACTCTGGAAACACCATATATTTT	CASSTGDRHSGNTIYF
-	once	TRBV4-1	TRBJ2-5	TGCGCCAGCAGCAATCTCAAGGGAGAGACCCAGTACTTC	CASSNLKGETQYF
TRBD1	-	TRBV6-1	TRBJ1-2	TGTGCCAGCTCGGGACAGGGACCCTCGATCTATGGCTACACCTTC	CASSGQGPSIYGYTF
TRBD1	many	TRBV6-6	TRBJ2-7	TGTGCCAGCAGTTCAGGGGCCTCACCCCAGGGGGCTAATCCCTACGAGCAGTACTTC	CASSSGASPQGANPYEQYF
-	many	TRBV20-1	TRBJ1-6	TGCAGTGCAGGTTGGGGGGGGTCGAATTCACCCCTCCACTTT	CSAGWGGSNSPLHF
-	many	TRBV9	TRBJ2-7	TGTGCCAGCAGCGCGCAGGGCTACGAGCAGTACTTC	CASSAQGYEQYF